This T cell receptor (beta chain) was sequenced in a study of CD4 T cells in relation to SARS-CoV-2 and coronaviruses. Overall study: After about nine days of antigen culture, PBMC TCR beta CDR3s were sequenced.

Assay used: immunoSEQ multiplex PCR; TCRdb lists only in-frame clones, some missing. The sample has roughly 30,000 clones, more than 75% seen once. Unexposed donor CD4+ T cells date from about 2011-2019, before the COVID-19 pandemic. Isolation of CD4+ T cells took place after less than twelve days in culture. J lost 4 bases, V lost 5 bases, and 9 bases had no gene match. Germline assignment: CDR1 SQVTM and CDR2 ANQGSEA. This CDR3 is 15 amino acids long. Worth noting for this clone: What it binds is not known.

Sequenced material: CD4+ T cells from PBMCs, cultured in vitro. The chain couples TRBV29-1 to TRBJ1-2, with 11 bases identical to TRBD1. This receptor was obtained from a human donor in good health. CDR3 sequence (DNA): TGCAGCGTTTCTGGGGACAGGGGGGTATCCTATGGCTACACCTTC. Amino acids: CSVSGDRGVSYGYTF.